One sample yielded the 26 T cell receptor beta chains listed below, sequenced in a study of blood T cell repertoires in COVID-19. Sequencing used immunoSEQ multiplex PCR; TCRdb keeps in-frame clones, though not all of them. The profile shows some 240,000 clones, approximately 86% of them singletons. Sequencing input: PBMCs or T cells enriched from blood (not recorded which). The receptors come from a woman aged 40 to 50 with acute COVID-19.

V and J are TRBV29-1 and TRBJ1-2; the match to TRBD1 covers 11 bases. The length of the CDR3 is 13 residues. The junction had 2 bases not matched to a gene; V was cut back by 5 bases and J by 3 bases. Germline lookup yields CDR1 SQVTM and CDR2 ANQGSEA. The CDR3 protein is CSVPGQGDYGYTF. CDR3 bases: TGCAGCGTTCCGGGACAGGGGGACTATGGCTACACCTTC.

The CDR3 region is CASSREGTYEQYF. CDR3 nucleotides: TGTGCCAGCTCTAGGGAGGGGACCTACGAGCAGTACTTC. The chain is built from TRBV6-5 and TRBJ2-7; 7 bases match TRBD2. From germline, CDR1 is MNHEY and CDR2 SVGAGI. This CDR3 spans 13 amino acids. V shed 8 bases and J 2 bases; nucleotides not matched to a gene: 6.

The rearrangement joins TRBV30 to TRBJ2-7; D may be TRBD1 (6 bases). Between the trimmed V and J ends, which lost 1 base and 2 bases, there was a span of 15 bases. This CDR3 comprises 15 residues. Germline V gene data show CDR1 as GTSNPN and CDR2 as SVGIG (reference sequence). The CDR3 sequence: CAWSAQGQTTYEQYF. In DNA, the CDR3 is TGTGCCTGGAGTGCACAAGGACAGACGACCTACGAGCAGTACTTC. Supplemented by reference TRBV30 and TRBJ2-7, the full variable domain reads SQTIHQWPATLVQPVGSPLSLECTVEGTSNPNLYWYRQAAGRGLQLLFYSVGIGQISSEVPQNLSASRPQDRQFILSSKKLLLSDSGFYLCAWSAQGQTTYEQYFGPGTRLTVT.

This sequence joins TRBV5-5 and TRBJ2-7; the D gene is possibly TRBD2 (6 bases). V was clipped by 0 bases and J by 3 bases, with 10 bases between them. Germline-derived CDR1 and CDR2 are SGHKS and YYEKEE (reference sequence). CDR3 length: 14 residues. The CDR3 coding sequence is TGTGCCAGCAGCTTGGTGGCGGGGATCTACGAGCAGTACTTC. This gives the protein CASSLVAGIYEQYF.

The chain is built from TRBV18 and TRBJ2-3; 7 bases fit TRBD2. This CDR3 contains 17 residues. CDR1 and CDR2 (germline): KGHSH, LQKENI. V dropped 2 bases and J dropped 0; count of bases not matched to a gene: 8. CDR3 bases: TGTGCCAGCTCACCAACGAGAATCGGGGGGAGCACAGATACGCAGTATTTT. This sequence encodes CASSPTRIGGSTDTQYF.

This sequence joins TRBV29-1 and TRBJ2-2; 13 bases fit TRBD2. The CDR3 loop spans 14 amino acids. CDR1 is SQVTM and CDR2 is ANQGSEA in the germline V gene. With V trimmed by 4 bases and J by 8 bases, 4 bases remained unmatched. The CDR3, as DNA: TGCAGCGTTGTGACTAGCGGGAGGAAGGGGGAGCTGTTTTTT. It specifies CSVVTSGRKGELFF.

The chain combines TRBV12-3 or TRBV12-4 with TRBJ2-7; 11 bases map to TRBD2. With 6 bases clipped from V and 5 bases from J, the junction kept 3 bases outside the gene matches. The CDR3 totals 13 residues. The CDR3 spells CASSLAGGDEQYF. DNA of the CDR3: TGTGCCAGCAGCCTAGCGGGAGGCGACGAGCAGTACTTC.

This sequence joins TRBV10-3 and TRBJ2-1; a possible D gene is TRBD1 (5 bases). This CDR3 contains 13 residues. Trimming took 11 bases from V and 2 from J, leaving 13 bases between them. Germline values: CDR1 ENHRY, CDR2 SYGVKD. CDR3 DNA sequence: TGTGCCTCAGGGCCGGATCCCTACAATGAGCAGTTCTTC. Its protein product is CASGPDPYNEQFF.

The chain employs TRBV2 and TRBJ2-1, with a tentative D call TRBD2 (6 bases). Germline-derived CDR1 and CDR2 are SNHLY and FYNNEI. The CDR3 has 17 amino acids. Trimming removed 1 base at V and 4 bases at J, with 17 bases between. CDR3 residues: CASSEDRAGWTYNEQFF. Written as DNA, the CDR3 is TGTGCCAGCAGTGAAGATCGGGCGGGATGGACATACAATGAGCAGTTCTTC.

The rearrangement uses TRBV5-5 and TRBJ2-7; TRBD1 aligns across 7 bases. This CDR3 comprises 16 residues. Germline V gives CDR1 SGHKS, CDR2 YYEKEE (reference sequence). V gave up 4 bases and J gave up 3 bases; unmatched junction bases: 13. The CDR3 here is CASSLDRVVFYYEQYF. CDR3 coding DNA: TGTGCCAGCAGCCTAGACAGGGTGGTGTTCTACTACGAGCAGTACTTC.

The chain carries TRBV4-2 and TRBJ1-5; D is unclear. The CDR3 sequence is 13 residues long. Germline assignment: CDR1 LGHNA and CDR2 YNFKEQ. V lost 2 bases and J 4 bases, leaving 6 bases between the germline ends. The CDR3: CASSQTQNQPQHF. Written as DNA, the CDR3 is TGTGCCAGCAGCCAAACACAAAATCAGCCCCAGCATTTT.

The rearrangement joins TRBV15 to TRBJ2-2; 14 nucleotides match TRBD2. The germline CDR1 and CDR2 sequences are LNHNV and YYDKDF (reference sequence). The trim removed 1 base at V and 7 bases at J, leaving 5 bases unmatched. CDR3 length: 17 amino acids. The CDR3: CATSRVTSGRAGGELFF. As DNA, the CDR3 is TGTGCCACCAGCAGAGTGACTAGCGGGAGGGCCGGCGGGGAGCTGTTTTTT.

Written as DNA, the CDR3 is TGTGCCAGCTCACCAATCACGGCGAACACCGGGGAGCTGTTTTTT. As protein: CASSPITANTGELFF. The chain uses TRBV18 and TRBJ2-2; D is unclear. The V end was cut by 2 bases, the J end by 0 bases, with 7 bases between. Germline-derived CDR1 and CDR2 are KGHSH and LQKENI. The CDR3 is 15 residues long.

The chain links TRBV7-3 to TRBJ2-1; D ambiguous. This CDR3 region has 13 residues. Looked up from germline, CDR1 is SGHTA and CDR2 is FQGTGA. Trimming stripped 0 bases from V and 4 bases from J, with 4 bases between. As DNA, the CDR3 is TGTGCCAGCAGCTTAACCCCATACAATGAGCAGTTCTTC. This encodes CASSLTPYNEQFF.

V is TRBV11-2 and J is TRBJ2-3; 13 nucleotides line up with TRBD2. Trimming cost V 1 base and J 7 bases; bases outside gene matches: 5. The CDR3 loop spans 16 amino acids. The germline V gene encodes CDR1 SGHAT and CDR2 FQNNGV. The CDR3 loop is CASSLARTSGRYTQYF. The CDR3, as DNA: TGTGCCAGCAGCTTAGCCAGGACTAGCGGGAGATATACGCAGTATTTT.

The V call is TRBV13, the J call TRBJ2-1; 13 bases match TRBD2. Germline values: CDR1 PRHDT, CDR2 FYEKMQ (reference sequence). The CDR3 totals 21 residues. Losses at the gene ends were 1 base for V and 0 bases for J; bases not matched to a gene: 12. CDR3: CASSLEGPGLAGKSSYNEQFF. CDR3 coding DNA: TGTGCCAGCAGCTTAGAGGGGCCGGGACTAGCGGGGAAGAGCTCCTACAATGAGCAGTTCTTC.

In nucleotides, the CDR3 is TGTGCCAGCAGCCAAGTGTTCGGATTTGAGGATGGAAACACCATATATTTT. Its translation: CASSQVFGFEDGNTIYF. The V and J genes are TRBV3-1 (or the pseudogene TRBV3-2) and TRBJ1-3; D is unresolved. V lost 1 base and J 3 bases, leaving 16 bases between the germline ends. Germline CDR1 reads LGHDT; CDR2 reads YNNKEL (reference sequence). The CDR3 contains 17 residues.

The chain is built from TRBV4-1 and TRBJ1-6; 7 bases are a match to TRBD1. J was trimmed by 4 bases and V by 1 base; bases with no gene match: 1. Germline CDR1 and CDR2: MGHRA and YSYEKL. The CDR3 is made up of 15 amino acids. The CDR3 loop reads CASSQGGQYNSPLHF. As DNA, the CDR3 is TGCGCCAGCAGCCAAGGGGGACAGTATAATTCACCCCTCCACTTT.

Only a few counts were recorded for this clone. The chain carries TRBV21-1 and TRBJ2-2; the table calls TRBD1, which could not be checked here. TRBV21-1 is listed as a pseudogene. The CDR3 length is 15 residues. The DNA of the CDR3 is TGTGCCAGCAGCAAAGGAGGGGGCATACCCGGGGAGCTGTTTTTT. Protein product: CASSKGGGIPGELFF.

The chain combines TRBV5-1 with TRBJ1-1, with D hard to call. The CDR3 runs to 13 residues. CDR1 is SGHRS and CDR2 is YFSETQ in the germline V gene. Between the trimmed V and J ends, which lost 4 bases and 4 bases, there was a span of 11 bases. CDR3 loop: CASSVGESTEAFF. DNA of the CDR3: TGCGCCAGCAGCGTGGGTGAGTCCACTGAAGCTTTCTTT.

The chain couples TRBV7-8 to TRBJ2-7, with TRBD1 matching over 9 bases. CDR3 length equals 15 residues. In germline, CDR1 is SGHVS, CDR2 FQNEAQ. V lost 5 bases to trimming and J lost 7 bases; unmatched junction nucleotides: 12. CDR3 nucleotide sequence: TGTGCCAGCAGCCACCGGCCGGGACAGGGACTTGAGCAGTACTTC. Its protein is CASSHRPGQGLEQYF.

This chain links TRBV4-1 with TRBJ2-7, with TRBD2 matching over 7 bases. The CDR3 sequence is 15 residues long. The junction had 5 bases not matched to a gene; V was cut back by 0 bases and J by 3 bases. Germline lookup yields CDR1 MGHRA and CDR2 YSYEKL. CDR3 sequence: CASSQEWTGGYEQYF. The CDR3 DNA reads as TGCGCCAGCAGCCAAGAGTGGACGGGAGGCTACGAGCAGTACTTC.

The J gene is TRBJ2-3, the V gene TRBV5-1; 9 bases are a match to TRBD1. With V trimmed by 3 bases and J by 0 bases, 2 bases remained unmatched. This CDR3 region has 15 residues. In germline, CDR1 is SGHRS, CDR2 YFSETQ. The CDR3 coding sequence is TGCGCCAGCAGCTCCGGACAGGGGAGCACAGATACGCAGTATTTT. This codes for CASSSGQGSTDTQYF.

In its sample, this clone was seen many times. The CDR3 loop is CASSATGAREQYF. In DNA, the CDR3 is TGTGCCAGCAGTGCGACAGGGGCACGCGAGCAGTACTTC. The chain employs TRBV2 and TRBJ2-7, with 8 positions matching TRBD1. The CDR3 is made up of 13 amino acids. V gave up 4 bases and J gave up 6 bases; unmatched junction bases: 5. Germline V lookup: CDR1 SNHLY, CDR2 FYNNEI.

The V call is TRBV25-1, the J call TRBJ2-3; 7 bases line up with TRBD1. Germline V gene data show CDR1 as MGHDK and CDR2 as SYGVNS. Germline trimming cut 3 bases from V and 4 bases from J; bases unmatched to any gene: 13. The CDR3 totals 17 residues. The CDR3 region is CASSDARTGVGADTQYF. The DNA of the CDR3 is TGTGCCAGCAGTGACGCTCGAACAGGGGTTGGCGCAGATACGCAGTATTTT.

The rearrangement links TRBV2 to TRBJ2-1; D is uncertain. Trimming shortened V by 5 bases and J by 5 bases, and 19 bases separated the two germline ends. Germline lookup yields CDR1 SNHLY and CDR2 FYNNEI. The CDR3 extends over 16 amino acids. Here the CDR3 DNA reads TGTGCCAGCAGTTATACCACTGATACTACGAACAATGAGCAGTTCTTC. Its translation: CASSYTTDTTNNEQFF.